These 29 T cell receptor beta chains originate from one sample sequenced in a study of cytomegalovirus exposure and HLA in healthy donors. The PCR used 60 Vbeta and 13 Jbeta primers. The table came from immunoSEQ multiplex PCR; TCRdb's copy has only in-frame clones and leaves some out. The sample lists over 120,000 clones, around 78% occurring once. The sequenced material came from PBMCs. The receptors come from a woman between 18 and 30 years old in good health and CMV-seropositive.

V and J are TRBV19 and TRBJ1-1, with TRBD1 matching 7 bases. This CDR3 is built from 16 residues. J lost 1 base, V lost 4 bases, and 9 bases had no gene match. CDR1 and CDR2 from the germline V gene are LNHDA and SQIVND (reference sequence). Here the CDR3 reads CASSTSTGRANTEAFF. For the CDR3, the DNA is TGTGCCAGTAGTACCTCGACAGGGCGGGCGAACACTGAAGCTTTCTTT.

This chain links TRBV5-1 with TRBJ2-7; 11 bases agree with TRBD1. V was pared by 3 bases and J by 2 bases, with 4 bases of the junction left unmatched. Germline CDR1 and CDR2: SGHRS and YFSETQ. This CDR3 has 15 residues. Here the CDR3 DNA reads TGCGCCAGCAGCTCCTGGGACAGGGGGACCTACGAGCAGTACTTC. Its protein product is CASSSWDRGTYEQYF.

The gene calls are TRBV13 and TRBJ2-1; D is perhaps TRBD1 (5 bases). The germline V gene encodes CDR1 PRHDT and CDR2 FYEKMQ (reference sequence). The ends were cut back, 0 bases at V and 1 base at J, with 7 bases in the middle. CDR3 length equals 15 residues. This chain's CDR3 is CASSLGDNSYNEQFF. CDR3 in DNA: TGTGCCAGCAGCTTAGGGGACAATTCCTACAATGAGCAGTTCTTC.

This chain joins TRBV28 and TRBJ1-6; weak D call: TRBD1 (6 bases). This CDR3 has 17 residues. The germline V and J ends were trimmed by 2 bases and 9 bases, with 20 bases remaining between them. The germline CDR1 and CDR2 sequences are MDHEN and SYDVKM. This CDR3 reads CASSLIRGPPLVSPLHF. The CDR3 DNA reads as TGTGCCAGCAGTTTAATCAGGGGCCCCCCATTGGTTTCACCCCTCCACTTT.

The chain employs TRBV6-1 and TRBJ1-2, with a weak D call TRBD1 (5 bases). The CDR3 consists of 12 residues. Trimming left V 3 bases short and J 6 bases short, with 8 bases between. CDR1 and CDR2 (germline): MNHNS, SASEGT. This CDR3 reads CASSDWGDGYTF. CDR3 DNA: TGTGCCAGCAGTGACTGGGGGGATGGCTACACCTTC.

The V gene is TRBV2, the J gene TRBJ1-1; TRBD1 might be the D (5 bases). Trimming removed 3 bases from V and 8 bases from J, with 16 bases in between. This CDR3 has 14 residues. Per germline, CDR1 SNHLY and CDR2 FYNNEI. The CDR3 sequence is CASSDWVGAREAFF. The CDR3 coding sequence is TGTGCCAGCAGTGACTGGGTAGGGGCGAGGGAAGCTTTCTTT.

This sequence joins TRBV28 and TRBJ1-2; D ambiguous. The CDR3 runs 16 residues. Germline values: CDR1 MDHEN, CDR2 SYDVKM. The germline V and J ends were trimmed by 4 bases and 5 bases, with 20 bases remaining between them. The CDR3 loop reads CASSYLATVGKYGYTF. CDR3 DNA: TGTGCCAGCAGTTACCTTGCGACTGTAGGAAAGTATGGCTACACCTTC.

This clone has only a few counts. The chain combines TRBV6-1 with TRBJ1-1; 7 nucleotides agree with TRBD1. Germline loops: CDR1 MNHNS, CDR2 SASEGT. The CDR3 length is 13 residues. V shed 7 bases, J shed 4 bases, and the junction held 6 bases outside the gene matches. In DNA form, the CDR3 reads TGTGCCAGCAAGATGACAGGGAGCACTGAAGCTTTCTTT. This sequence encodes CASKMTGSTEAFF.

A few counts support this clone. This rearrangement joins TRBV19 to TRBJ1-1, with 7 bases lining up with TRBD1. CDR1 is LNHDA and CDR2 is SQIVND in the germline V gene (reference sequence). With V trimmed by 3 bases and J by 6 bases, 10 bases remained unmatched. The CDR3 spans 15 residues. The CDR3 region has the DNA TGTGCCAGTAGTATCTTGGGGACAGAGAGCTCTGAAGCTTTCTTT. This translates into CASSILGTESSEAFF.

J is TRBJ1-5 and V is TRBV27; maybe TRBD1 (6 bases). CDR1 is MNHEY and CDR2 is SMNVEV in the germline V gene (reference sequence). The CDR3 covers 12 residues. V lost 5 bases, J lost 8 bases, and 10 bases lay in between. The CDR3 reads CASSRPGEPQHF. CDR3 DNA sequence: TGTGCCAGCAGTCGGCCAGGGGAGCCCCAGCATTTT.

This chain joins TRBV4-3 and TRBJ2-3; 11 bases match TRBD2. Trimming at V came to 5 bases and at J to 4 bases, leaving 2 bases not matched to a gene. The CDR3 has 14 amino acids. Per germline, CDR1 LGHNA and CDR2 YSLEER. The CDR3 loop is CASSNSGGADTQYF. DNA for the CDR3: TGCGCCAGCAGCAATAGCGGGGGGGCAGATACGCAGTATTTT.

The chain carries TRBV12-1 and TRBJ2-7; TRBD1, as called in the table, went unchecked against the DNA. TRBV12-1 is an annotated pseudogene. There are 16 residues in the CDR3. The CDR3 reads CASSPKPDRLGYEQYF. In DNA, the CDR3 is TGTGCCAGCAGCCCCAAACCCGACAGGTTAGGATACGAGCAGTACTTC.

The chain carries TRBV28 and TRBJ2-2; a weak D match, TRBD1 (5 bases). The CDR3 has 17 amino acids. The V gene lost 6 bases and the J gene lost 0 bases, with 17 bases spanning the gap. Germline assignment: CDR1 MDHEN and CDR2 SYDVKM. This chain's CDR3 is CASRFHGAGTNTGELFF. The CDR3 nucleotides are TGTGCCAGCAGATTTCATGGGGCAGGGACGAACACCGGGGAGCTGTTTTTT.

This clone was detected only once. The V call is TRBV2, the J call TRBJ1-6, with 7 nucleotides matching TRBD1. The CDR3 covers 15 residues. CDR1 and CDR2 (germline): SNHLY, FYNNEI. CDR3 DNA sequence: TGTGCAGGGGTGAGGGACAGCCTAAATAATTCACCCCTCCACTTT. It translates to CAGVRDSLNNSPLHF.

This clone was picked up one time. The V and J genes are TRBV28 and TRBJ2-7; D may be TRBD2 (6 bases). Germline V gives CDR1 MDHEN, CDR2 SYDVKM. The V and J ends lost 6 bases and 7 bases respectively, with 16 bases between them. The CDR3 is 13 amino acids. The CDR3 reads CASRGGGAWEQYF. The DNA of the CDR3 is TGTGCCAGCAGGGGCGGCGGGGCCTGGGAGCAGTACTTC.

CDR3 amino acids: CASSLPTGGTWAGNEQFF. The CDR3 DNA is TGTGCCAGCAGCTTACCAACAGGGGGGACATGGGCCGGGAATGAGCAGTTCTTC. The chain uses TRBV11-2 and TRBJ2-1, with TRBD1 identical over 8 bases. Germline V gives CDR1 SGHAT, CDR2 FQNNGV. This CDR3 region has 18 residues. V was pared by 2 bases and J by 7 bases, with 16 bases of the junction left unmatched.

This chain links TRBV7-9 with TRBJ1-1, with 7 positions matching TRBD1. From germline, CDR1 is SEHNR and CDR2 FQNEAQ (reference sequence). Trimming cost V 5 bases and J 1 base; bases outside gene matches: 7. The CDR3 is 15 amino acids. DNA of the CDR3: TGTGCCAGCAGCCGCCCCGGGACAGCGAACACTGAAGCTTTCTTT. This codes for CASSRPGTANTEAFF.

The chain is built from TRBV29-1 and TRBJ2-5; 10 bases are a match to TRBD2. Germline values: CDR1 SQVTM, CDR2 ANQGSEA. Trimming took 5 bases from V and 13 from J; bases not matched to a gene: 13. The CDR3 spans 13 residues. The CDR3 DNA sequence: TGCAGCGTTAACCTGCCGGGACTAGCGACAGGGTACTTC. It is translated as CSVNLPGLATGYF.

CDR3 DNA sequence: TGTGCCAGCAGCCACCTTTCGCGGGATGGGGCCAAAAACATTCAGTACTTC. It codes for CASSHLSRDGAKNIQYF. This chain joins TRBV7-9 and TRBJ2-4; TRBD2 is a possible D gene (6 bases). The germline gives CDR1 SEHNR, CDR2 FQNEAQ (reference sequence). CDR3 length equals 17 residues. The V gene lost 5 bases and the J gene lost 1 base, with 18 bases spanning the gap.

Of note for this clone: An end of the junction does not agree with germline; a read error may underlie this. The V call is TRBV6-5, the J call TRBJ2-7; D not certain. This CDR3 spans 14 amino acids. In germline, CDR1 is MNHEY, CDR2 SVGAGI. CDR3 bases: TGTGCCAGCAGTTACGCGGCAGAAACTTACGAGCAGTGCTTC. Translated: CASSYAAETYEQCF.

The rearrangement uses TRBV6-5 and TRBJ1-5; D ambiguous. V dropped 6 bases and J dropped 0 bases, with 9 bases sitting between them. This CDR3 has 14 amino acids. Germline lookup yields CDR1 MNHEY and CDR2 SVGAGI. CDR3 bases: TGTGCCAGCAGGCGGGGTTATAGCAATCAGCCCCAGCATTTT. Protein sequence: CASRRGYSNQPQHF.

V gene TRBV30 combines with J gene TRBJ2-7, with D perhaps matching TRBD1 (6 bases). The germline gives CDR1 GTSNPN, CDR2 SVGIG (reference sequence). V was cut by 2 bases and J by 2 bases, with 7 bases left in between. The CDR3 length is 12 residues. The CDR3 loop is CAWSQGTYEQYF. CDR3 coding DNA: TGTGCCTGGAGTCAGGGGACCTACGAGCAGTACTTC. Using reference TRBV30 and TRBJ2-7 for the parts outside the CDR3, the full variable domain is SQTIHQWPATLVQPVGSPLSLECTVEGTSNPNLYWYRQAAGRGLQLLFYSVGIGQISSEVPQNLSASRPQDRQFILSSKKLLLSDSGFYLCAWSQGTYEQYFGPGTRLTVT.

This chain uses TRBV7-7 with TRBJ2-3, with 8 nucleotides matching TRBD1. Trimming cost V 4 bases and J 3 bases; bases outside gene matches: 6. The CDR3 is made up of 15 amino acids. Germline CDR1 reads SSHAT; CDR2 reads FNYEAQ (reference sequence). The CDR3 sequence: CASSSGQGGTDTQYF. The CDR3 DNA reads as TGTGCCAGCAGCTCCGGACAGGGTGGAACAGATACGCAGTATTTT.

CDR3 nucleotides: TGTGCCAGCAGCCAGAGGGTTAGTCTGGCACGCACAGATACGCAGTATTTT. Translation gives CASSQRVSLARTDTQYF. V is TRBV7-9 and J is TRBJ2-3; possibly TRBD2 for D (5 bases). Germline V gene sequence: CDR1 SEHNR, CDR2 FQNEAQ (reference sequence). This CDR3 comprises 17 residues. V gave up 5 bases and J gave up 1 base, with 19 bases separating them.

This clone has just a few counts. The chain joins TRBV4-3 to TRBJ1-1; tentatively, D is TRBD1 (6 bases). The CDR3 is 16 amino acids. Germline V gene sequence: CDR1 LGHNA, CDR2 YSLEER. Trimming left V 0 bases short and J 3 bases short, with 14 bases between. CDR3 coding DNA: TGCGCCAGCAGCCAAGATCCAGCAGGGGATTACACTGAAGCTTTCTTT. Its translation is CASSQDPAGDYTEAFF.

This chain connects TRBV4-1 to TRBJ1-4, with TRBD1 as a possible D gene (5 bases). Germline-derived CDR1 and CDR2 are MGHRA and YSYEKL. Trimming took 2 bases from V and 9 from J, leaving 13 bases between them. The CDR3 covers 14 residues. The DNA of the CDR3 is TGCGCCAGCAGCCAACCCAGGGATTTACAAAAACTGTTTTTT. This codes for CASSQPRDLQKLFF.

The CDR3 DNA reads as TGTGCCAGCAGTGAAGGCGGACGGGGGGGCCTTAAAGAGACCCAGTACTTC. It translates to CASSEGGRGGLKETQYF. This chain uses TRBV25-1 with TRBJ2-5, with 8 bases fitting TRBD2. The CDR3 loop spans 17 amino acids. The V segment lost 2 bases and the J segment 3 bases; nucleotides outside the gene matches: 11. CDR1 and CDR2 from the germline V gene are MGHDK and SYGVNS. The full variable domain, with the rest looked up from reference TRBV25-1 and TRBJ2-5, is EADIYQTPRYLVIGTGKKITLECSQTMGHDKMYWYQQDPGMELHLIHYSYGVNSTEKGDLSSESTVSRIRTEHFPLTLESARPSHTSQYLCASSEGGRGGLKETQYFGPGTRLLVL.

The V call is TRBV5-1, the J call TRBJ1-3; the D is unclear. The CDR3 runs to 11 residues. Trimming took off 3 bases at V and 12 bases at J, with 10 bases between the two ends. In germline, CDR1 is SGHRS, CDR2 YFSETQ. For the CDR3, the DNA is TGCGCCAGCAGCTCCCCCGAGCACATATATTTT. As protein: CASSSPEHIYF.

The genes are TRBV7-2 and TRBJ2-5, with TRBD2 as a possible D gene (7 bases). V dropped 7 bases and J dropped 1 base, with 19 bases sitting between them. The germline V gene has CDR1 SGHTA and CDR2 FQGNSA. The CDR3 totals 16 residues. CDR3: CASTTGGRLAQETQYF. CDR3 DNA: TGTGCCAGCACCACGGGGGGCCGGCTAGCCCAAGAGACCCAGTACTTC. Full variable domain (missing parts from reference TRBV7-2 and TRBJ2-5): GAGVSQSPSNKVTEKGKDVELRCDPISGHTALYWYRQSLGQGLEFLIYFQGNSAPDKSGLPSDRFSAERTGGSVSTLTIQRTQQEDSAVYLCASTTGGRLAQETQYFGPGTRLLVL.